The TCR beta chain described here comes from a study of T cells in tuberculosis. Thawed, overnight-rested PBMC were stained with GMM-loaded CD1B tetramer, viability dye and anti-CD3, then sorted. The CD1B tetramers carried C32 glucose monomycolate purified from Rhodococcus equi. This CDR3 contains 14 residues. Trimming took 4 bases from V and 6 from J, leaving 15 bases between them. In germline, CDR1 is SGHAT, CDR2 FQNNGV. Method: immunoSEQ multiplex PCR; TCRdb's copy keeps in-frame clones and lacks some. The sample has more than 45,000 clones, 88% seen once. V usage is TRBV11-2 and J usage is TRBJ1-2; D gene ambiguous. The specimen sequenced was CD1b-GMM tetramer-negative cells sorted from PBMCs. The TCR originated in an adult woman with latent tuberculosis. CDR3 DNA sequence: TGTGCCAGCAGCTCCCCCCGTCTCGGAGATGGCTACACCTTC. This encodes CASSSPRLGDGYTF. Supplemented by reference TRBV11-2 and TRBJ1-2, the full variable domain reads EAGVAQSPRYKIIEKRQSVAFWCNPISGHATLYWYQQILGQGPKLLIQFQNNGVVDDSQLPKDRFSAERLKGVDSTLKIQPAKLEDSAVYLCASSSPRLGDGYTFGSGTRLTVV.